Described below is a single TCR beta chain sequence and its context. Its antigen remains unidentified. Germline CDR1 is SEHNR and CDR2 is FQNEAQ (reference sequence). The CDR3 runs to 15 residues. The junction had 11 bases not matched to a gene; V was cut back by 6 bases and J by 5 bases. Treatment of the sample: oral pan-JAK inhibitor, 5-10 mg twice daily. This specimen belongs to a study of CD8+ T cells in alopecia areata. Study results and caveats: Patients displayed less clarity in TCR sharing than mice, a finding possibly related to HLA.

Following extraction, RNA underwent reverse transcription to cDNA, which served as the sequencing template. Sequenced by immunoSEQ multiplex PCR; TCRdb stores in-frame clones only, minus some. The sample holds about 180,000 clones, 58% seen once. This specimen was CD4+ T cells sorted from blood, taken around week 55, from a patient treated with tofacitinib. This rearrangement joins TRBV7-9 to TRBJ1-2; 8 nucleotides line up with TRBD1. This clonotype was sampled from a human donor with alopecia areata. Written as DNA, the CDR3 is TGTGCCAGCAGTCATCCTCGGACAGGGAGATATGGCTACACCTTC. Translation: CASSHPRTGRYGYTF.